These 9 T cell receptor beta chains share one sample of origin, sequenced in a study of cytomegalovirus exposure and HLA in healthy donors. The PCR employed 60 Vbeta primers together with 13 Jbeta primers. Using immunoSEQ multiplex PCR, the repertoire was profiled, and TCRdb retains in-frame clones only, with some absent. This sample has about 190,000 clones, with around 77% found just once. Input material: PBMCs. Receptor source: a woman between 18 and 29 years old in good health and CMV-seronegative.

This clone was observed once. V gene TRBV2 combines with J gene TRBJ2-2; D not resolved. V was trimmed by 2 bases and J by 5 bases, leaving 15 bases between them. Germline values: CDR1 SNHLY, CDR2 FYNNEI. The length of the CDR3 is 16 residues. The CDR3 protein is CASSEKWAVGTGELFF. DNA for the CDR3: TGTGCCAGCAGTGAAAAGTGGGCCGTTGGGACCGGGGAGCTGTTTTTT.

The chain uses TRBV10-3 and TRBJ1-2; tentatively, D is TRBD1 (5 bases). V lost 7 bases and J 2 bases, leaving 11 bases between the germline ends. From germline, CDR1 is ENHRY and CDR2 SYGVKD. This CDR3 spans 13 amino acids. CDR3 sequence (DNA): TGTGCCATCAACGGCAGGGAAAACTATGGCTACACCTTC. Translating it yields CAINGRENYGYTF.

In DNA, the CDR3 is TGTGCCAGCAGTATCTACGGGACTCAGTTTAGAGAGACCCAGTACTTC. It is translated as CASSIYGTQFRETQYF. The rearrangement links TRBV27 to TRBJ2-5, with a possible D match to TRBD2 (6 bases). The germline V and J ends were trimmed by 5 bases and 4 bases, with 20 bases remaining between them. The germline CDR1 and CDR2 sequences are MNHEY and SMNVEV (reference sequence). The CDR3 length is 16 residues.

J is TRBJ2-7 and V is TRBV4-2; no definite D call. V was pared by 1 base and J by 5 bases, with 12 bases between. The CDR3 loop spans 14 amino acids. Germline V gene lookup returns CDR1 LGHNA and CDR2 YNFKEQ. CDR3 sequence: CASSQGIRGDEQYF. CDR3 DNA: TGTGCCAGCAGCCAAGGGATTAGAGGCGACGAGCAGTACTTC.

The chain links TRBV6-5 to TRBJ1-1, with D uncertain. The germline V gene encodes CDR1 MNHEY and CDR2 SVGAGI. V was pared by 0 bases and J by 11 bases, with 19 bases between. The CDR3 covers 15 residues. CDR3 in DNA: TGTGCCAGCAGTTACTCTGGGCAGGACCCGCGAGGGGCTTTCTTT. Translated, it gives CASSYSGQDPRGAFF.

CDR3 amino acids: CASMMGQPSYEQYF. DNA for the CDR3: TGTGCCAGCATGATGGGACAGCCTTCCTACGAGCAGTACTTC. V and J are TRBV2 and TRBJ2-7, with 7 bases aligning to TRBD1. V was clipped by 7 bases and J by 1 base; unmatched bases: 7. The CDR3 consists of 14 residues. Germline values: CDR1 SNHLY, CDR2 FYNNEI.

J is TRBJ1-6 and V is TRBV5-1, with D perhaps matching TRBD1 (5 bases). Germline CDR1 reads SGHRS; CDR2 reads YFSETQ. Trimming took off 0 bases at V and 5 bases at J, with 6 bases between the two ends. The CDR3 runs 14 residues. CDR3 nucleotides: TGCGCCAGCAGCTTGGGGGGCGATAATTCACCCCTCCACTTT. Translated: CASSLGGDNSPLHF.

This clone was picked up a small number of times. J is TRBJ2-1 and V is TRBV6-5, with 9 nucleotides matching TRBD1. The V segment lost 2 bases and the J segment 6 bases; nucleotides outside the gene matches: 2. CDR1 MNHEY and CDR2 SVGAGI come from the germline V gene. The CDR3 runs to 14 residues. The CDR3 sequence: CASSYQDRGNEQFF. For the CDR3, the DNA is TGTGCCAGCAGTTACCAGGACAGGGGCAATGAGCAGTTCTTC.

The V gene is TRBV5-1, the J gene TRBJ2-7; a weak D match, TRBD1 (5 bases). The germline CDR1 and CDR2 sequences are SGHRS and YFSETQ. This CDR3 has 15 amino acids. Trimming removed 4 bases from V and 0 bases from J, with 14 bases in between. The CDR3 coding sequence is TGCGCCAGCAGCCCCGGCACAGGAGCCTCCTACGAGCAGTACTTC. It yields the protein CASSPGTGASYEQYF.